This T cell receptor beta chain was captured by sequencing in a study of cytomegalovirus exposure and HLA in healthy donors. Study results and caveats: Highly shared variants forming one cluster were likely a sequencing artifact.

For this clone: What it binds is unknown.

The CDR3 totals 13 residues. The germline V gene encodes CDR1 MDHEN and CDR2 SYDVKM. With 5 bases removed from V and 4 bases from J, the gap between germline ends came to 12 bases. The study ran its PCR with 60 Vbeta and 13 Jbeta primers. Some clones are missing from TCRdb's copy, which holds only in-frame ones; the method was immunoSEQ multiplex PCR. The sample includes roughly 200,000 clones, roughly four fifths seen only once; the top ten take roughly 0.5%. The sequenced sample consisted of PBMCs. The chain recombines TRBV28 with TRBJ2-7; D not certain. The TCR sequence derives from a woman in her fifties or sixties in good health and CMV-seronegative. The DNA for the CDR3 is TGTGCCAGCAGTGGGCAGCCGATATACGAGCAGTACTTC. Encoded protein: CASSGQPIYEQYF.